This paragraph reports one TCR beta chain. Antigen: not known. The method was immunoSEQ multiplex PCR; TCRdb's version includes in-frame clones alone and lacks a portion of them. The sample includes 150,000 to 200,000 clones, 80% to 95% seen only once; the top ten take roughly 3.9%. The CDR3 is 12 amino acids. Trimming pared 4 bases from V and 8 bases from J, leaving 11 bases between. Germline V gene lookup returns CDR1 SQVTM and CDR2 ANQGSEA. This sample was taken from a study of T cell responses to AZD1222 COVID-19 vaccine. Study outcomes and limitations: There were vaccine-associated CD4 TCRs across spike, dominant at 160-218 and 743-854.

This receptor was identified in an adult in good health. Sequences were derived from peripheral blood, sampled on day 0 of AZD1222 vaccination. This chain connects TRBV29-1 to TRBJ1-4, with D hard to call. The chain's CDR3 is CSVASGREKLFF. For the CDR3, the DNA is TGCAGCGTTGCTTCTGGGAGGGAAAAACTGTTTTTT.